Below, 18 T cell receptor beta chains from the same sample are listed, as sequenced in a study of shared clonotypes between healthy human individuals. Method: immunoSEQ multiplex PCR; TCRdb's copy keeps in-frame clones and lacks some. The sample has under 1,100,000 clones; around three quarters are singletons. Sequenced material: memory CD4+ T cells from PBMCs. This sample's subset: CD45RA-negative fraction. Receptor source: a young man in good health. Some clones in this sample may be carry-over from other donors' samples.

Details on this clone: Other DNA sequences from this sample encode an identical CDR3 as well. This sequence joins TRBV5-1 and TRBJ2-5; TRBD2 agrees at 13 bases. V gave up 2 bases and J gave up 8 bases; unmatched junction bases: 12. This CDR3 has 17 amino acids. Germline V CDR1 and CDR2: SGHRS, YFSETQ. CDR3 sequence reads: CASSFVTSGRPKETQYF. The CDR3 DNA sequence: TGCGCCAGCAGCTTCGTGACTAGCGGGAGGCCGAAGGAAACCCAGTACTTC.

The chain is built from TRBV6-5 and TRBJ1-1; no reliable D call. Trimming stripped 8 bases from V and 1 base from J, with 5 bases between. This CDR3 contains 11 residues. Germline V gene lookup returns CDR1 MNHEY and CDR2 SVGAGI. DNA for the CDR3: TGTGCCAGCTCGTGGAACACTGAAGCTTTCTTT. Protein: CASSWNTEAFF.

The gene calls are TRBV4-1 and TRBJ2-1, with D possibly matching TRBD1 (5 bases). The ends were cut back, 1 base at V and 5 bases at J, with 9 bases in the middle. The length of the CDR3 is 14 residues. The V gene's germline CDR1 is MGHRA and CDR2 YSYEKL. The CDR3 DNA reads TGCGCCAGCAGCCAAGTAGGCAGGGACAATGAGCAGTTCTTC. Its protein is CASSQVGRDNEQFF.

The chain has TRBV27 and TRBJ1-1, with a weak D call TRBD1 (5 bases). Germline CDR1 MNHEY, CDR2 SMNVEV (reference sequence). The length of the CDR3 is 14 residues. V was pared by 0 bases and J by 4 bases, with 9 bases between. The chain's CDR3 is CASSLSGGFTEAFF. The CDR3 DNA reads as TGTGCCAGCAGTTTATCGGGGGGTTTCACTGAAGCTTTCTTT.

The V and J genes are TRBV5-1 and TRBJ1-1; TRBD1 might be the D (6 bases). The CDR3 extends over 14 amino acids. The V end was cut by 3 bases, the J end by 6 bases, with 15 bases between. Per the germline V gene, CDR1 is SGHRS and CDR2 is YFSETQ. CDR3 protein: CASSSEGGDAEAFF. DNA of the CDR3: TGCGCCAGCAGCTCGGAAGGGGGGGACGCTGAAGCTTTCTTT.

As regards this clone: A far larger clone is a single base away, which makes a read error likely. Other DNA sequences of this sample code for an identical CDR3. This chain links TRBV2 with TRBJ2-2; a possible D gene is TRBD2 (5 bases). The length of the CDR3 is 13 residues. Germline V lookup: CDR1 SNHLY, CDR2 FYNNEI. CDR3 loop: CASGVTNTGELFF. Written as DNA, the CDR3 is TGTGCCAGCGGGGTTACGAACACCGGGGAGCTGTTCTTT.

V is TRBV30 and J is TRBJ2-1; D gene uncertain. Deletions cut 2 bases from V and 0 bases from J, with 5 bases between. This CDR3 has 13 amino acids. The V gene's germline CDR1 is GTSNPN and CDR2 SVGIG (reference sequence). The CDR3 protein is CAWSTISYNEQFF. The CDR3 region has the DNA TGTGCCTGGAGTACCATCTCCTACAATGAGCAGTTCTTC. Complete variable domain (other parts from reference TRBV30 and TRBJ2-1): SQTIHQWPATLVQPVGSPLSLECTVEGTSNPNLYWYRQAAGRGLQLLFYSVGIGQISSEVPQNLSASRPQDRQFILSSKKLLLSDSGFYLCAWSTISYNEQFFGPGTRLTVL.

This chain uses TRBV10-2 with TRBJ2-2; no clear D. The CDR3 is made up of 14 amino acids. In germline, CDR1 is WSHSY, CDR2 SAAADI. Trimming removed 6 bases at V and 0 bases at J, with 8 bases between. CDR3 bases: TGCGCCAGCAGCGGCTACCCGAACACCGGGGAGCTGTTTTTT. It yields the protein CASSGYPNTGELFF.

The rearrangement uses TRBV5-1 and TRBJ1-3; the D gene is possibly TRBD1 (6 bases). Trimming stripped 0 bases from V and 4 bases from J, with 14 bases between. Germline loops: CDR1 SGHRS, CDR2 YFSETQ. The CDR3 extends over 16 amino acids. CDR3 sequence (DNA): TGCGCCAGCAGCTTGGGCCCAGGGGAGTACGGAAACACCATATATTTT. Translated: CASSLGPGEYGNTIYF.

The chain combines TRBV18 with TRBJ2-7; 8 positions agree with TRBD1. CDR3 size: 15 residues. CDR1 KGHSH and CDR2 LQKENI come from the germline V gene. J lost 6 bases, V lost 3 bases, and 10 bases had no gene match. The chain's CDR3 is CASSPARDRPSEQYF. CDR3 DNA sequence: TGTGCCAGCTCACCCGCCCGGGACAGGCCTAGCGAGCAGTACTTC.

The CDR3 DNA reads as TGTGCCAGCAGCTTATGGGGGACAGGCGGAGATACGCAGTATTTT. Its translation is CASSLWGTGGDTQYF. The gene calls are TRBV11-3 and TRBJ2-3; TRBD1 agrees at 8 bases. J was trimmed by 5 bases and V by 2 bases; bases with no gene match: 6. CDR1 and CDR2 (germline): SGHNT, YENEEA. CDR3 length: 15 residues.

This sequence joins TRBV29-1 and TRBJ1-2; 7 bases agree with TRBD1. The CDR3 extends over 13 amino acids. J gave up 7 bases and V 4 bases, and 9 bases lay outside the gene matches. The germline CDR1 and CDR2 sequences are SQVTM and ANQGSEA. For the CDR3, the DNA is TGCAGCGTTGGCGCGGGGGCAGGGGGTGGCTACACCTTC. Its translation is CSVGAGAGGGYTF.

V is TRBV19 and J is TRBJ1-2, with 8 bases lining up with TRBD1. V shed 3 bases and J 2 bases; nucleotides not matched to a gene: 5. The germline gives CDR1 LNHDA, CDR2 SQIVND (reference sequence). The CDR3 is 15 amino acids. CDR3 bases: TGTGCCAGTAGTATGAGGGCAGGGGGCAACTATGGCTACACCTTC. As protein: CASSMRAGGNYGYTF.

The genes are TRBV28 and TRBJ2-2; D is uncertain. Germline-derived CDR1 and CDR2 are MDHEN and SYDVKM. Trimming cost V 3 bases and J 7 bases, with 18 bases left between them. The CDR3 is made up of 16 amino acids. This CDR3 reads CASSFLSATPNGELFF. The CDR3 DNA sequence: TGTGCCAGCAGTTTCCTCTCAGCGACCCCTAACGGGGAGCTGTTTTTT. The full variable domain, with the rest looked up from reference TRBV28 and TRBJ2-2, is DVKVTQSSRYLVKRTGEKVFLECVQDMDHENMFWYRQDPGLGLRLIYFSYDVKMKEKGDIPEGYSVSREKKERFSLILESASTNQTSMYLCASSFLSATPNGELFFGEGSRLTVL.

This clone has only a few counts. This specimen includes other DNA sequences encoding the same CDR3. The chain has TRBV5-1 and TRBJ2-5; weak D call: TRBD2 (6 bases). Germline CDR1 and CDR2: SGHRS and YFSETQ. Trimming pared 3 bases from V and 1 base from J, leaving 10 bases between. This CDR3 contains 14 residues. CDR3 loop: CASSSGLVQETQYF. As DNA, the CDR3 is TGCGCCAGCAGCTCGGGACTGGTCCAAGAGACCCAGTACTTC.

The chain joins TRBV5-1 to TRBJ2-5; 8 bases align to TRBD2. The germline V gene has CDR1 SGHRS and CDR2 YFSETQ. The ends lost 1 base at V and 1 base at J; junction bases unmatched: 6. The CDR3 totals 16 residues. The CDR3 DNA reads TGCGCCAGCAGCTTGTCATTAGCGGGAACCCAAGAGACCCAGTACTTC. Amino acids: CASSLSLAGTQETQYF. The variable domain in full, completed from reference TRBV5-1 and TRBJ2-5, reads KAGVTQTPRYLIKTRGQQVTLSCSPISGHRSVSWYQQTPGQGLQFLFEYFSETQRNKGNFPGRFSGRQFSNSRSEMNVSTLELGDSALYLCASSLSLAGTQETQYFGPGTRLLVL.

The chain uses TRBV7-2 and TRBJ2-5; 13 bases match TRBD2. Germline V gene data show CDR1 as SGHTA and CDR2 as FQGNSA. The CDR3 is 17 amino acids. V lost 4 bases and J lost 1; bases outside the gene matches: 6. CDR3 nucleotides: TGTGCCAGCAGCTGGGGACTAGCGGGGAGAATCCAAGAGACCCAGTACTTC. Translated, it gives CASSWGLAGRIQETQYF.

As concerns this clone: A much larger clone is a single base away; this may be a read error. The same CDR3 can be traced to other DNA sequences in this sample. The rearrangement uses TRBV7-2 and TRBJ2-7; no firm D call. Trimming pared 5 bases from V and 1 base from J, leaving 3 bases between. Germline V gene sequence: CDR1 SGHTA, CDR2 FQGNSA. The CDR3 covers 11 residues. The CDR3 DNA reads as TGTGCCAGCAGCCCTTCCTACGAGCAGTACTTC. It translates to CASSPSYEQYF.